The rows below give T cell receptor beta chains drawn from one sample of a study of blood T cell repertoires in COVID-19. Sequencing used immunoSEQ multiplex PCR; TCRdb keeps in-frame clones, though not all of them. The data contain 50,000 to 65,000 clones, roughly 89% of them singletons. Sequencing used peripheral blood. All receptors derive from a human donor in a cohort sampled during active COVID-19. Both conserved end residues are part of each CDR3. The D gene is left open where the match is weak. The size of a clone is reported for some rows only, either as once, few or many, or as a class for expanded clones.

clone size	V gene	D gene	J gene	CDR3 length	CDR3 DNA	CDR3 protein
NA	TRBV9	NA	TRBJ1-4	13	TGTGCCAGCAGCGGATCATTCGGTGAAAAACTGTTTTTT	CASSGSFGEKLFF
NA	TRBV11-2	NA	TRBJ1-5	16	TGTGCCAGCAGCTTAGATTCCCCAGGGTCAGGCCAGCCCCAGCATTTT	CASSLDSPGSGQPQHF
NA	TRBV6-2/TRBV6-3	NA	TRBJ1-1	13	TGTGCCAGCAGTTACCTATCTGACAGGGAAGCTTTCTTT	CASSYLSDREAFF
NA	TRBV5-4	NA	TRBJ1-1	14	TGTGCCAGCAGCTTCATCCCCTCGGACGAGCGGGCTTTCTTT	CASSFIPSDERAFF
NA	TRBV5-1	NA	TRBJ2-2	16	TGCGCCAGCAGCCTGCAGAGGGCGACGAACACCGGGGAGCTGTTTTTT	CASSLQRATNTGELFF
NA	TRBV7-8	NA	TRBJ1-2	14	TGTGCCAGCAGTCCCGACGGGATTGGAGGTGGCTACACCTTC	CASSPDGIGGGYTF
once	TRBV7-3	NA	TRBJ2-7	16	TGTGCCAGCAGCCTCATGCCGACAGTAAGCTCCTACGAGCAGTACTTC	CASSLMPTVSSYEQYF
once	TRBV5-1	NA	TRBJ1-4	15	TGCGCCAGCAGCTACTACAGGGACGAGCGTGAAAAACTGTTTTTT	CASSYYRDEREKLFF
NA	TRBV6-5	TRBD1	TRBJ2-5	14	TGTGCCAGCAAGAGGACAGGGGGGCGGGAGACCCAGTACTTC	CASKRTGGRETQYF
NA	TRBV5-1	TRBD1	TRBJ2-3	14	TGCGCCAGCAGCAACAGGGGGACCACAGATACGCAGTATTTT	CASSNRGTTDTQYF
NA	TRBV2	NA	TRBJ2-1	15	TGTGCCAGCAGTTGGGGGGGCGGGCCCTACAATGAGCAGTTCTTC	CASSWGGGPYNEQFF
NA	TRBV5-1	NA	TRBJ2-7	15	TGCGCCAGCAGCTTGGGGCCAGGGGGGACCTACGAGCAGTACTTC	CASSLGPGGTYEQYF
NA	TRBV7-8	NA	TRBJ1-6	16	TGTGCCAGCAGCTTAGGCAGAAGCTCCTATAATTCACCCCTCCACTTT	CASSLGRSSYNSPLHF
NA	TRBV3-1/TRBV3-2	NA	TRBJ2-5	14	TGTGCCAGCAGCCAGAGAGCGGAAAAAGAGACCCAGTACTTC	CASSQRAEKETQYF
NA	TRBV5-1	TRBD2	TRBJ2-7	14	TGCGCCAGCAGCCCCACTAGCGGAATGGGCGAGCAGTACTTC	CASSPTSGMGEQYF
NA	TRBV30	TRBD1	TRBJ1-1	14	TGTGCCTGGAGTCTCAGACAGGGGAACACTGAAGCTTTCTTT	CAWSLRQGNTEAFF
once	TRBV7-8	TRBD1	TRBJ1-2	14	TGTGCCAGCAGCCGAGAGACAGGGTCCGGTGGCTACACCTTC	CASSRETGSGGYTF
NA	TRBV4-3	NA	TRBJ2-7	15	TGCGCCAGCAGCCAGCTGCCAGCGGCCCTCTACGAGCAGTACTTC	CASSQLPAALYEQYF
NA	TRBV5-1	TRBD2	TRBJ2-3	16	TGCGCCAGCAGCTTGGGGGCCGGGAGGGGCACAGATACGCAGTATTTT	CASSLGAGRGTDTQYF
NA	TRBV11-2	TRBD2	TRBJ2-1	18	TGTGCCAGCAGCTTACCCACTAGCGGGAGGGGTGGGGTGGATGAGCAGTTCTTC	CASSLPTSGRGGVDEQFF
few	TRBV3-1/TRBV3-2	TRBD2	TRBJ2-3	16	TGTGCCAGCAGCCACTATAGCGGGGGGGTCACAGATACGCAGTATTTT	CASSHYSGGVTDTQYF